One and the same sample provided the 5 T cell receptor beta chains below, sequenced in a study of siplizumab effects on memory and regulatory T cells. Libraries were prepared by immunoSEQ multiplex PCR; TCRdb keeps only in-frame clonotypes and omits some of them. The sample has 50,000 to 75,000 clones, approximately 97% seen once. The sample taken for sequencing was naive CD8+ T cells sorted from blood. These receptors were collected from a human donor in good health.

V and J are TRBV11-3 and TRBJ2-7; unclear D gene. Germline lookup yields CDR1 SGHNT and CDR2 YENEEA. The V and J ends lost 5 bases and 1 base respectively, with 6 bases between them. This CDR3 has 12 residues. The CDR3 DNA sequence: TGTGCCAGCAGCCACGGGTCCTACGAGCAGTACTTC. It translates to CASSHGSYEQYF.

CDR3 nucleotides: TGTGCCAGCAGCTTAGGGCACAGAAGCACAGATACGCAGTATTTT. Its translation is CASSLGHRSTDTQYF. V and J are TRBV7-3 and TRBJ2-3; D is undetermined. The CDR3 is 15 residues long. Trimming removed 2 bases at V and 0 bases at J, with 9 bases between. Germline V gene lookup returns CDR1 SGHTA and CDR2 FQGTGA.

V is TRBV9 and J is TRBJ2-7; 7 bases fit TRBD1. After removal of 2 bases from V and 3 bases from J, the junction contained 5 bases not matched to a gene. The V gene's germline CDR1 is SGDLS and CDR2 YYNGEE. CDR3 length: 14 residues. In DNA form, the CDR3 reads TGTGCCAGCAGCGTCGGGACAGTAGACTACGAGCAGTACTTC. It yields the protein CASSVGTVDYEQYF.

The genes are TRBV14 and TRBJ2-1; D unresolved. The CDR3 totals 17 residues. CDR1 SGHDN and CDR2 FVKESK come from the germline V gene. Trimming took off 0 bases at V and 1 base at J, with 13 bases between the two ends. CDR3 amino acids: CASSQDVGAVSYNEQFF. The CDR3 DNA sequence: TGTGCCAGCAGCCAAGATGTTGGAGCAGTTTCCTACAATGAGCAGTTCTTC.

J is TRBJ2-1 and V is TRBV14; D may match TRBD1 or TRBD2 (5 bases each). The CDR3 is 16 amino acids. Trimming took 0 bases from V and 4 from J, leaving 13 bases between them. CDR1 is SGHDN, CDR2 FVKESK, per germline. CDR3 DNA: TGTGCCAGCAGCCAAGATCAGCCGGGACGGTACAATGAGCAGTTCTTC. This sequence encodes CASSQDQPGRYNEQFF.